Shown below are 9 T cell receptor beta chains from a single sample sequenced in a study of blood T cell repertoires in COVID-19. Libraries were prepared by immunoSEQ multiplex PCR; TCRdb keeps only in-frame clonotypes and omits some of them. The table records 65,000 to 90,000 clones, around 90% of them present only once. The sample was peripheral blood. Receptors were obtained from a woman under 30 with acute or convalescent COVID-19.

The DNA of the CDR3 is TGCGCCAGCAGCCGCGGGAGGGGTCTGGGCAATGAGCAGTTCTTC. It encodes CASSRGRGLGNEQFF. J is TRBJ2-1 and V is TRBV5-1, with 9 bases aligning to TRBD2. J gave up 6 bases and V 4 bases, and 8 bases lay outside the gene matches. CDR3 length: 15 residues. Germline CDR1 and CDR2: SGHRS and YFSETQ.

This chain joins TRBV28 and TRBJ1-1; D is possibly TRBD1 (6 bases). The CDR3 consists of 14 residues. Deletions cut 6 bases from V and 4 bases from J, with 15 bases between. From germline, CDR1 is MDHEN and CDR2 SYDVKM. The CDR3, as DNA: TGTGCCAGCAGGAAACTTTCGGACAGCACTGAAGCTTTCTTT. Translation gives CASRKLSDSTEAFF.

The chain's CDR3 is CASSNTGTDYEQYF. The CDR3 bases are TGCGCCAGCAGCAATACCGGGACAGACTACGAGCAGTACTTC. The gene calls are TRBV23-1 and TRBJ2-7; 7 bases agree with TRBD1. TRBV23-1 is an ORF, with its function uncertain. After removal of 6 bases from V and 3 bases from J, the junction contained 8 bases not matched to a gene. There are 14 residues in the CDR3.

In DNA form, the CDR3 reads TGTGCCAGCAGCTCACTAGCGGGAGGGGATACGCAGTATTTT. Its protein is CASSSLAGGDTQYF. The chain employs TRBV5-4 and TRBJ2-3, with 13 bases identical to TRBD2. J gave up 6 bases and V 3 bases, and 1 base lay outside the gene matches. The CDR3 covers 14 residues. Germline V CDR1 and CDR2: SGHNT, YYREEE (reference sequence).

There are a few counts of this clone. V and J are TRBV7-9 and TRBJ1-1; maybe TRBD1 (6 bases). The CDR3 is made up of 14 amino acids. With 3 bases removed from V and 6 bases from J, the gap between germline ends came to 14 bases. From germline, CDR1 is SEHNR and CDR2 FQNEAQ (reference sequence). The chain's CDR3 is CASSFLGADAEAFF. The CDR3 DNA reads TGTGCCAGCAGCTTTTTGGGGGCCGACGCTGAAGCTTTCTTT.

V usage is TRBV5-4 and J usage is TRBJ2-6, with TRBD2 identical over 9 bases. The CDR3 covers 18 residues. V shed 1 base and J 4 bases; nucleotides not matched to a gene: 9. Germline CDR1 SGHNT, CDR2 YYREEE (reference sequence). In nucleotides, the CDR3 is TGTGCCAGCAGCTTGTATCCCCTAGCGGGAACGGGGGCCAACGTCCTGACTTTC. Translated: CASSLYPLAGTGANVLTF.

The genes are TRBV6-5 and TRBJ1-1, with 10 bases identical to TRBD1. Germline lookup yields CDR1 MNHEY and CDR2 SVGAGI. The CDR3 contains 14 residues. Trimming at V came to 6 bases and at J to 4 bases, leaving 5 bases not matched to a gene. In DNA, the CDR3 is TGTGCCAGCAGCAAAGACAGGGGGCTCACTGAAGCTTTCTTT. It is translated as CASSKDRGLTEAFF.

The rearrangement links TRBV6-5 to TRBJ2-1; TRBD2 aligns across 10 bases. With V trimmed by 2 bases and J by 8 bases, 9 bases remained unmatched. The CDR3 is made up of 16 amino acids. CDR1 MNHEY and CDR2 SVGAGI come from the germline V gene. The CDR3 loop reads CASSYASSGRRYEQFF. In nucleotides, the CDR3 is TGTGCCAGCAGTTACGCCTCTAGCGGGAGAAGGTATGAGCAGTTCTTC.

J is TRBJ2-3 and V is TRBV5-6; 10 bases line up with TRBD2. Losses at the gene ends were 0 bases for V and 4 bases for J; bases not matched to a gene: 5. This CDR3 has 16 residues. Germline V gene sequence: CDR1 SGHDT, CDR2 YYEEEE. The chain's CDR3 is CASSLVSGGAADTQYF. DNA for the CDR3: TGTGCCAGCAGCTTGGTGAGCGGGGGGGCCGCAGATACGCAGTATTTT.